This passage covers 30 T cell receptor beta chains from one sample sequenced in a study of blood T cell repertoires in COVID-19. Only in-frame clones appear in the TCRdb table, and some are missing; sequencing was by immunoSEQ multiplex PCR. The table includes some 200,000 clones, about 88% detected once. Source material: peripheral blood. These receptors all come from a man aged 45-65 years with COVID-19, enrolled during active disease.

This clone was counted a single time. This chain uses TRBV7-9 with TRBJ2-7, with TRBD2 identical over 13 bases. The V and J ends lost 4 bases and 5 bases, in that order; junction bases with no gene match: 11. The CDR3 runs 17 residues. The V gene's germline CDR1 is SEHNR and CDR2 FQNEAQ (reference sequence). The CDR3 DNA reads TGTGCCAGCAGCTATCGGATGAGGACTAGCGGGGGAGACGAGCAGTACTTC. Translating gives CASSYRMRTSGGDEQYF.

The sample holds one count of this clone. The chain recombines TRBV28 with TRBJ2-5, with 9 bases matching TRBD1. CDR3 length: 16 residues. The trim removed 7 bases at V and 2 bases at J, leaving 11 bases unmatched. Germline CDR1 and CDR2: MDHEN and SYDVKM. CDR3: CASIRGTGSGQETQYF. In DNA, the CDR3 is TGTGCCAGCATTCGCGGGACAGGGTCGGGACAAGAGACCCAGTACTTC.

The chain carries TRBV3-1 (or the pseudogene TRBV3-2) and TRBJ1-4; 10 bases match TRBD1. CDR3 size: 15 residues. V was pared by 1 base and J by 11 bases, with 7 bases of the junction left unmatched. Germline V gene data show CDR1 as LGHDT and CDR2 as YNNKEL (reference sequence). The CDR3 protein is CASSQGDRGHGKLFF. The CDR3 nucleotides are TGTGCCAGCAGCCAAGGGGACAGGGGCCATGGGAAACTGTTTTTT.

J is TRBJ1-5 and V is TRBV10-2; D perhaps matches TRBD1 (5 bases). Per germline, CDR1 WSHSY and CDR2 SAAADI. The CDR3 is 14 amino acids. V was clipped by 4 bases and J by 2 bases, with 9 bases between them. The CDR3, as DNA: TGCGCCAGCAGTGCCCAAGGGGGCAATCAGCCCCAGCATTTT. This sequence encodes CASSAQGGNQPQHF.

The genes are TRBV30 and TRBJ1-6; 7 positions match TRBD1. V dropped 4 bases and J dropped 14; count of bases not matched to a gene: 14. Germline V CDR1 and CDR2: GTSNPN, SVGIG (reference sequence). The CDR3 spans 14 residues. Here the CDR3 DNA reads TGTGCCTGGAAACCATCCGGGACAGCTCCATCCCTCCACTTT. This sequence encodes CAWKPSGTAPSLHF.

The CDR3 sequence: CASSLEGGYNSPLHF. In nucleotides, the CDR3 is TGTGCCAGCAGCTTAGAGGGGGGGTATAATTCACCCCTCCACTTT. This sequence joins TRBV7-6 and TRBJ1-6; a possible D gene is TRBD1 (6 bases). Trimming stripped 1 base from V and 4 bases from J, with 8 bases between. The CDR3 covers 15 residues. CDR1 is SGHVS, CDR2 FNYEAQ, per germline.

J is TRBJ2-1 and V is TRBV5-5, with TRBD2 matching over 7 bases. The CDR3 runs to 16 residues. Trimming removed 4 bases from V and 6 bases from J; junction bases left unmatched: 13. Germline V lookup: CDR1 SGHKS, CDR2 YYEKEE (reference sequence). The CDR3 DNA is TGTGCCAGCAGCGGCGCTTCTAGCGGAGGGGCCAATGAGCAGTTCTTC. It specifies CASSGASSGGANEQFF.

The rearrangement uses TRBV7-2 and TRBJ2-7, with 7 positions matching TRBD2. The CDR3 loop spans 14 amino acids. V trimming: 1 base; J trimming: 2 bases; junction bases outside the gene matches: 2. CDR1 is SGHTA, CDR2 FQGNSA, per germline. The CDR3 DNA follows: TGTGCCAGCAGCTTAGAGCGGGGACCCTACGAGCAGTACTTC. Encoded protein: CASSLERGPYEQYF.

The V and J genes are TRBV30 and TRBJ1-2; 8 bases line up with TRBD1. The germline V gene has CDR1 GTSNPN and CDR2 SVGIG (reference sequence). The length of the CDR3 is 13 residues. V shed 5 bases, J shed 3 bases, and the junction held 5 bases outside the gene matches. The CDR3 coding sequence is TGTGCCTGGGAGGACAGGGTTTACTATGGCTACACCTTC. The encoded protein is CAWEDRVYYGYTF. Drawing the rest from reference TRBV30 and TRBJ1-2, the complete variable domain is SQTIHQWPATLVQPVGSPLSLECTVEGTSNPNLYWYRQAAGRGLQLLFYSVGIGQISSEVPQNLSASRPQDRQFILSSKKLLLSDSGFYLCAWEDRVYYGYTFGSGTRLTVV.

V is TRBV6-5 and J is TRBJ2-1; a possible D gene is TRBD2 (5 bases). This CDR3 has 12 residues. The germline gives CDR1 MNHEY, CDR2 SVGAGI. Trimming shortened V by 9 bases and J by 8 bases, and 14 bases separated the two germline ends. Here the CDR3 reads CASSPGVHEQFF. Written as DNA, the CDR3 is TGTGCCAGTAGCCCCGGGGTACATGAGCAGTTCTTC.

Only one count was recorded for this clone. The gene calls are TRBV24-1 and TRBJ2-7; 8 nucleotides match TRBD1. The CDR3 runs 16 residues. The junction had 9 bases not matched to a gene; V was cut back by 4 bases and J by 2 bases. CDR1 is KGHDR, CDR2 SFDVKD, per germline. For the CDR3, the DNA is TGTGCCACCAGTGAGGGCCCCGGGACAGGCCCCTACGAGCAGTACTTC. Protein sequence: CATSEGPGTGPYEQYF.

The genes are TRBV5-1 and TRBJ1-6, with 8 bases fitting TRBD1. The J segment lost 7 bases and the V segment lost 5 bases, leaving 8 bases of the junction unmatched. Per germline, CDR1 SGHRS and CDR2 YFSETQ. This CDR3 region has 15 residues. The CDR3 loop is CASSDQGAGNSPLHF. In DNA, the CDR3 is TGCGCCAGCAGTGACCAGGGGGCTGGCAATTCACCCCTCCACTTT.

This clone came up a few times. The genes are TRBV27 and TRBJ1-3; perhaps TRBD1 as D (6 bases). The CDR3 is 15 amino acids. The germline V and J ends were trimmed by 8 bases and 4 bases, with 18 bases remaining between them. CDR1 MNHEY and CDR2 SMNVEV come from the germline V gene (reference sequence). The CDR3 is CASGDLQGSGNTIYF. The CDR3 DNA reads as TGTGCCAGCGGAGATCTACAGGGCTCAGGAAACACCATATATTTT.

V usage is TRBV6-6 and J usage is TRBJ1-6; no clear D gene. This CDR3 contains 15 residues. V lost 2 bases to trimming and J lost 8 bases, with 13 bases between them. Looked up from germline, CDR1 is MNHNY and CDR2 is SVGAGI (reference sequence). Here the CDR3 DNA reads TGTGCCAGCAGTTACGATTCAACCGGGGATTCACCCCTCCACTTT. Protein sequence: CASSYDSTGDSPLHF.

V is TRBV6-5 and J is TRBJ2-2, with 10 bases aligning to TRBD2. The V gene end was trimmed by 8 bases and the J gene end by 6 bases; junction bases not matched to a gene: 6. Germline CDR1 MNHEY, CDR2 SVGAGI. The CDR3 is 14 amino acids. The CDR3 nucleotides are TGTGCCAGCGCTAGCGGGAGTGGGCCCGGGGAGCTGTTTTTT. Translation gives CASASGSGPGELFF.

V gene TRBV7-2 combines with J gene TRBJ2-3, with TRBD1 matching over 7 bases. The V segment lost 1 base and the J segment 6 bases; nucleotides outside the gene matches: 7. CDR1 and CDR2 from the germline V gene are SGHTA and FQGNSA. The CDR3 is made up of 15 amino acids. The CDR3 reads CASSLGTGTGDTQYF. DNA of the CDR3: TGTGCCAGCAGCTTAGGGACAGGTACGGGGGATACGCAGTATTTT.

This clone was recorded only once. The chain joins TRBV7-8 to TRBJ2-7; D is unclear. This CDR3 is 15 amino acids long. Germline V gene data show CDR1 as SGHVS and CDR2 as FQNEAQ. V was clipped by 4 bases and J by 2 bases, with 15 bases between them. The CDR3 is CASSSAIQLAYEQYF. DNA of the CDR3: TGTGCCAGCAGCTCGGCGATACAGCTGGCCTACGAGCAGTACTTC.

J is TRBJ2-3 and V is TRBV10-3; 7 bases match TRBD2. Germline-derived CDR1 and CDR2 are ENHRY and SYGVKD. The J segment lost 1 base and the V segment lost 6 bases, leaving 13 bases of the junction unmatched. The CDR3 sequence is 17 residues long. The CDR3 DNA is TGTGCCATCAGGCTAGCGGCTCAGGAGGTCGGCACAGATACGCAGTATTTT. This sequence encodes CAIRLAAQEVGTDTQYF.

The chain employs TRBV11-3 and TRBJ1-1, with 9 bases aligning to TRBD1. After removal of 8 bases from V and 7 bases from J, the junction contained 5 bases not matched to a gene. Germline V gene lookup returns CDR1 SGHNT and CDR2 YENEEA. This CDR3 contains 12 residues. The CDR3 coding sequence is TGTGCCAGCGGGACAGGGTCAGGTGAAGCTTTCTTT. Its protein product is CASGTGSGEAFF.

This rearrangement joins TRBV2 to TRBJ2-4; D gene uncertain. The CDR3 spans 13 residues. V lost 7 bases, J lost 1 base, and 8 bases lay in between. The germline gives CDR1 SNHLY, CDR2 FYNNEI. This CDR3 reads CASTLRAKNIQYF. In DNA form, the CDR3 reads TGTGCCAGCACGCTCCGGGCCAAAAACATTCAGTACTTC.

The chain links TRBV2 to TRBJ1-1; D might be TRBD1 (5 bases). Between the trimmed V and J ends, which lost 7 bases and 3 bases, there was a span of 12 bases. CDR3 length: 13 residues. CDR1 SNHLY and CDR2 FYNNEI come from the germline V gene. CDR3 amino acids: CASTGGGDTEAFF. The CDR3 DNA sequence: TGTGCCAGCACGGGGGGAGGGGACACTGAAGCTTTCTTT.

The V and J genes are TRBV6-5 and TRBJ1-5; 10 bases agree with TRBD1. V lost 5 bases and J lost 11; bases outside the gene matches: 9. This CDR3 region has 14 residues. In germline, CDR1 is MNHEY, CDR2 SVGAGI. The CDR3 DNA reads TGTGCCAGCAGTCCGCGACAGGGGGCAATGGCCCAGCATTTT. Translation: CASSPRQGAMAQHF.

The chain combines TRBV2 with TRBJ2-7; maybe TRBD2 (7 bases). Germline V gene lookup returns CDR1 SNHLY and CDR2 FYNNEI. Trimming stripped 4 bases from V and 6 bases from J, with 19 bases between. The CDR3 extends over 15 amino acids. CDR3 in DNA: TGTGCCAGCAGTGTTTTGGGGGGGGGCCCTTCCGAGCAGTACTTC. Translated: CASSVLGGGPSEQYF.

The rearrangement links TRBV5-6 to TRBJ2-4, with D perhaps TRBD1 (6 bases). CDR3 size: 14 residues. The germline gives CDR1 SGHDT, CDR2 YYEEEE. V was pared by 5 bases and J by 6 bases, with 15 bases between. The CDR3 loop is CASRVAGVRNIQYF. In DNA form, the CDR3 reads TGTGCCAGCAGAGTAGCAGGGGTTCGAAACATTCAGTACTTC. The full variable domain, its missing parts supplied by reference TRBV5-6 and TRBJ2-4, is DAGVTQSPTHLIKTRGQQVTLRCSPKSGHDTVSWYQQALGQGPQFIFQYYEEEERQRGNFPDRFSGHQFPNYSSELNVNALLLGDSALYLCASRVAGVRNIQYFGAGTRLSVL.

J is TRBJ2-1 and V is TRBV23-1; 9 bases map to TRBD2. TRBV23-1 qualifies as an ORF whose function is uncertain. Unmatched junction bases numbered 16, after V lost 4 bases and J lost 3 bases. The CDR3 is 19 amino acids. This chain's CDR3 is CASSLSLSPTSGFYNEQFF. The DNA for the CDR3 is TGCGCCAGCAGTCTGTCACTCTCCCCGACTAGCGGATTCTACAATGAGCAGTTCTTC.

This chain links TRBV5-1 with TRBJ1-1, with D tentatively TRBD1 (6 bases). The CDR3 covers 15 residues. CDR1 SGHRS and CDR2 YFSETQ come from the germline V gene. The V end was cut by 3 bases, the J end by 0 bases, with 12 bases between. CDR3 region: CASSSGQRMNTEAFF. The DNA of the CDR3 is TGCGCCAGCAGCTCTGGACAGAGGATGAACACTGAAGCTTTCTTT.

The chain uses TRBV5-1 and TRBJ2-7; D possibly corresponds to TRBD1 (6 bases). Germline V lookup: CDR1 SGHRS, CDR2 YFSETQ. Trimming cost V 0 bases and J 6 bases, with 10 bases left between them. The CDR3 covers 13 residues. CDR3 coding DNA: TGCGCCAGCAGCTTGGAGGGCAGGGGCGAGCAGTACTTC. Amino acids: CASSLEGRGEQYF.

This chain connects TRBV27 to TRBJ2-7, with 8 bases aligning to TRBD2. The germline gives CDR1 MNHEY, CDR2 SMNVEV (reference sequence). The J segment lost 6 bases and the V segment lost 3 bases, leaving 7 bases of the junction unmatched. This CDR3 contains 14 residues. The CDR3 protein is CASSLGTRLTEQYF. CDR3 DNA sequence: TGTGCCAGCAGTTTGGGGACTAGGTTGACCGAGCAGTACTTC.

V gene TRBV9 combines with J gene TRBJ1-4, with 9 bases identical to TRBD1. There are 15 residues in the CDR3. Trimming at V came to 3 bases and at J to 7 bases, leaving 7 bases not matched to a gene. CDR1 and CDR2 (germline): SGDLS, YYNGEE. CDR3 coding DNA: TGTGCCAGCAGCGGAAAAACAGGGGGCCCTGAAAAACTGTTTTTT. It encodes CASSGKTGGPEKLFF.

The chain has TRBV2 and TRBJ1-5; a possible D gene is TRBD1 (5 bases). Trimming shortened V by 6 bases and J by 6 bases, and 18 bases separated the two germline ends. Per germline, CDR1 SNHLY and CDR2 FYNNEI. This CDR3 has 15 amino acids. CDR3 coding DNA: TGTGCCAGCAGCCAAGGGGCGCCCGGTAGTCAGCCCCAGCATTTT. It translates to CASSQGAPGSQPQHF.